A selection of T cell receptor beta chains follows, all from one sample in a study of blood T cell repertoires in COVID-19. TCRdb keeps only in-frame clones here, not all; method: immunoSEQ multiplex PCR. The sample shows 150,000 or so clones, about 80% of them seen only once. The material sequenced was peripheral blood. The source of these receptors is a human donor in a cohort sampled during active COVID-19. The CDR3 runs from the conserved cysteine through the conserved F or W. The D gene is left open where the match is weak. Part of the rows lack a size; the others show once, few, many or a class for expanded clones.

V gene	D gene	J gene	clone size	CDR3 protein	CDR3 DNA
TRBV29-1	TRBD1	TRBJ1-2	.	CSARDSNYGYTF	TGCAGCGCCAGGGACAGCAACTATGGCTACACCTTC
TRBV11-1	.	TRBJ1-1	.	CASSGGGVNTEAFF	TGTGCCAGCAGCGGGGGGGGAGTAAACACTGAAGCTTTCTTT
TRBV19	.	TRBJ1-1	.	CASSIFLGARTEAFF	TGTGCCAGTAGTATATTTCTGGGGGCCAGAACTGAAGCTTTCTTT
TRBV19	.	TRBJ1-5	once	CASSMSAGSLRGAQHF	TGTGCCAGTAGTATGTCTGCAGGGTCCCTACGGGGGGCCCAGCATTTT
TRBV19	.	TRBJ1-6	.	CASSPQGRNSPLHF	TGTGCCAGTAGCCCACAGGGTCGCAATTCACCCCTCCACTTT
TRBV5-6	TRBD2	TRBJ2-3	.	CASRPGLATDTQYF	TGTGCCAGCAGACCCGGACTAGCAACAGATACGCAGTATTTT
TRBV25-1	.	TRBJ2-1	.	CASSVSLEQFF	TGTGCCAGCAGTGTTAGCCTGGAGCAGTTCTTC
TRBV11-3	.	TRBJ1-1	.	CASSPFNTEAFF	TGTGCCAGCAGCCCTTTTAACACTGAAGCTTTCTTT
TRBV11-1	TRBD1	TRBJ2-1	.	CASSPDRGHEQFF	TGTGCCAGCAGCCCGGACAGGGGACATGAGCAGTTCTTC
TRBV6-5	TRBD1	TRBJ1-2	once	CASSYRMTGGHYGYTF	TGTGCCAGCAGTTACCGTATGACAGGGGGCCACTATGGCTACACCTTC
TRBV7-2	.	TRBJ1-1	.	CASSFRSGTEAFF	TGTGCCAGCAGCTTCCGGTCAGGGACTGAAGCTTTCTTT
TRBV4-3	.	TRBJ2-2	.	CASSPDLDSTGELFF	TGCGCCAGCAGCCCAGATTTAGACAGTACCGGGGAGCTGTTTTTT
TRBV7-3	TRBD1	TRBJ2-1	.	CASSSDRGSYNEQFF	TGTGCCAGCAGCTCTGACAGGGGCTCCTACAATGAGCAGTTCTTC
TRBV10-1	.	TRBJ1-1	few	CASIWTKTPRAYMNTEAFF	TGCGCCAGCATTTGGACAAAGACGCCACGCGCTTACATGAACACTGAAGCTTTCTTT
TRBV5-1	.	TRBJ1-1	.	CASSAKGDTEAFF	TGCGCCAGCAGTGCGAAGGGGGACACTGAAGCTTTCTTT
TRBV15	.	TRBJ1-4	once	CATRFTGFANEKLFF	TGTGCCACCAGATTCACAGGGTTTGCTAATGAAAAACTGTTTTTT
TRBV19	TRBD1	TRBJ1-1	.	CASSIKTGGANAFF	TGTGCCAGTAGTATAAAGACAGGGGGCGCGAATGCTTTCTTT
TRBV10-3	TRBD1	TRBJ1-5	.	CATGQGSDQPQHF	TGTGCCACAGGACAGGGGAGCGATCAGCCCCAGCATTTT
TRBV28	TRBD1	TRBJ2-3	.	CASSFGGTGEDTQYF	TGTGCCAGCAGTTTCGGGGGGACAGGGGAGGACACGCAGTATTTT
TRBV7-2	TRBD2	TRBJ2-3	.	CATSASGVARDTQYF	TGTGCCACCTCTGCTAGCGGGGTCGCCAGAGATACGCAGTATTTT
TRBV7-8	.	TRBJ1-1	.	CASSPSRGGYTEAFF	TGTGCCAGCAGCCCCTCTCGTGGGGGCTACACTGAAGCTTTCTTT
TRBV6-2/TRBV6-3	TRBD2	TRBJ2-2	.	CASSYRGVAGTGELFF	TGTGCCAGCAGTTACCGTGGGGTAGCGGGGACCGGGGAGCTGTTTTTT
TRBV6-5	.	TRBJ2-3	.	CASGKTIQSTDTQYF	TGTGCCAGCGGAAAGACAATCCAGAGCACAGATACGCAGTATTTT
TRBV9	.	TRBJ2-3	.	CASSPDRRGTPPDTQYF	TGTGCCAGCAGCCCCGACCGCCGCGGAACTCCCCCAGATACGCAGTATTTT
TRBV13	TRBD1	TRBJ2-3	.	CASSLEQGLSDTQYF	TGTGCCAGCAGCTTAGAACAGGGGTTGTCAGATACGCAGTATTTT
TRBV3-1/TRBV3-2	.	TRBJ1-3	.	CASSQMGGLSGNTIYF	TGTGCCAGCAGCCAAATGGGGGGGCTCTCTGGAAACACCATATATTTT
TRBV4-3	.	TRBJ1-5	.	CASSRTVNQPQHF	TGCGCCAGCAGCCGGACAGTTAATCAGCCCCAGCATTTT
TRBV25-1	TRBD1	TRBJ1-6	few	CASSVGQVNSPLHF	TGTGCCAGCAGTGTTGGACAGGTTAATTCACCCCTCCACTTT
TRBV19	TRBD1	TRBJ1-1	.	CASSTGQVVSMNTEAFF	TGTGCCAGTAGTACGGGACAGGTTGTCTCCATGAACACTGAAGCTTTCTTT
TRBV5-1	.	TRBJ1-2	few	CASSLELGPVDGYTF	TGCGCCAGCAGCTTGGAATTGGGGCCGGTGGATGGCTACACCTTC
TRBV7-2	TRBD2	TRBJ2-2	many	CASSFTSGRSGELFF	TGTGCCAGCAGCTTCACTAGCGGGAGGTCCGGGGAGCTGTTTTTT
TRBV2	TRBD2	TRBJ2-1	.	CASSLRTSGYYNEQFF	TGTGCCAGCAGTCTCCGGACTAGCGGTTATTACAATGAGCAGTTCTTC
TRBV5-4	.	TRBJ2-1	.	CASSLATRDEQFF	TGTGCCAGCAGCTTGGCCACGAGGGATGAGCAGTTCTTC
TRBV18	.	TRBJ2-5	.	CASSPASVETQYF	TGTGCCAGCTCACCTGCCAGCGTTGAGACCCAGTACTTC
TRBV27	TRBD1	TRBJ1-1	.	CASSPWTGAEAFF	TGTGCCAGCAGTCCATGGACAGGGGCTGAAGCTTTCTTT
TRBV11-3	TRBD2	TRBJ2-5	.	CASSLGPQAGGQETQYF	TGTGCCAGCAGCTTAGGCCCTCAAGCGGGGGGACAAGAGACCCAGTACTTC
TRBV18	.	TRBJ1-1	.	CASSPSLTSEAFF	TGTGCCAGCTCACCATCTCTAACTTCTGAAGCTTTCTTT
TRBV24-1	TRBD2	TRBJ2-1	once	CATSDFKGQGRLAGAEQFF	TGTGCCACCAGTGATTTTAAGGGACAGGGTAGACTAGCGGGAGCGGAGCAGTTCTTC
TRBV7-9	TRBD1	TRBJ2-3	.	CASTYLTGNPATQYF	TGTGCCAGCACCTATCTGACAGGGAACCCTGCCACGCAGTATTTT
TRBV7-2	TRBD2	TRBJ2-3	.	CASSLVGLAGDRTDTQYF	TGTGCCAGCAGCTTAGTAGGACTAGCGGGGGATCGCACAGATACGCAGTATTTT
TRBV4-3	.	TRBJ2-5	.	CASSQEYSRVETQYF	TGCGCCAGCAGCCAAGAGTATAGCCGGGTCGAGACCCAGTACTTC
TRBV7-9	.	TRBJ2-3	once	CASSLDEGRDTQYF	TGTGCCAGCAGCTTAGACGAGGGCAGGGATACGCAGTATTTT
TRBV7-2	TRBD2	TRBJ2-5	.	CASRALAGAETQYF	TGTGCCAGCCGAGCACTAGCGGGGGCGGAGACCCAGTACTTC
TRBV7-6	TRBD2	TRBJ2-3	.	CASSLPTSGTTDTQYF	TGTGCCAGCAGCTTACCAACTAGCGGAACCACAGATACGCAGTATTTT
TRBV10-3	TRBD1	TRBJ1-4	.	CAISGDRADFGELFF	TGTGCCATCAGTGGGGACAGGGCCGACTTCGGGGAACTGTTTTTT
TRBV18	.	TRBJ2-7	.	CASSPDSLYEQYF	TGTGCCAGCTCACCGGACAGCCTTTACGAGCAGTACTTC
TRBV4-1	TRBD1	TRBJ2-5	.	CASSQGGQGLAETQYF	TGCGCCAGCAGCCAAGGGGGACAGGGTCTGGCAGAGACCCAGTACTTC
TRBV7-8	.	TRBJ2-1	.	CASSLALAPSSYNEQFF	TGTGCCAGCAGCTTAGCGTTAGCGCCGAGCTCCTACAATGAGCAGTTCTTC